The 10 T cell receptor beta chains below all came from one sample that was sequenced in a study of circulating tumor DNA in untreated peripheral T-cell lymphoma. The protocol was immunoSEQ multiplex PCR, while the TCRdb copy is restricted to in-frame clones and leaves out a portion. The table has fewer than 750 clones, about four fifths seen once. Input material: cell-free DNA from blood serum. All receptors come from a human donor with peripheral T-cell lymphoma.

Points on this clone: Compared with germline, one end of the junction differs, possibly owing to a read error. The chain couples TRBV5-1 to TRBJ1-1, with 7 bases aligning to TRBD1. Germline CDR1 reads SGHRS; CDR2 reads YFSETQ. The CDR3 totals 13 residues. The CDR3 here is CASSPQGFDEDFF. The CDR3 DNA is TGCGCCAGCAGCCCACAGGGGTTTGATGAAGATTTCTTT.

This chain links TRBV7-8 with TRBJ2-5; D is undetermined. The J call may be wrong; the DNA end is better matched by TRBJ2-7. The CDR3 is 15 residues long. CDR1 is SGHVS, CDR2 FQNEAQ, per germline. Here the CDR3 reads CASSLEVASSYEQYF. In DNA form, the CDR3 reads TGTGCCAGCAGCTTAGAGGTAGCCAGCTCCTACGAGCAGTACTTC.

The V and J genes are TRBV10-2 and TRBJ2-7; 13 bases line up with TRBD2. The CDR3 extends over 16 amino acids. J was trimmed by 4 bases and V by 6 bases; bases with no gene match: 9. CDR1 is WSHSY, CDR2 SAAADI, per germline. Written as DNA, the CDR3 is TGCGCCAGCAGAAGGACTAGCGGGAGTGCGGGGTACGAGCAGTACTTC. This sequence encodes CASRRTSGSAGYEQYF.

This clone was detected a few times. V and J are TRBV19 and TRBJ2-2; no definite D call. The CDR3 is made up of 16 amino acids. With 0 bases removed from V and 6 bases from J, the gap between germline ends came to 14 bases. Germline V gives CDR1 LNHDA, CDR2 SQIVND (reference sequence). The CDR3 is CASSIDLLVSPGELFF. In DNA, the CDR3 is TGTGCCAGTAGTATAGATCTGCTAGTCTCCCCCGGGGAGCTGTTTTTT.

The chain carries TRBV5-6 and TRBJ2-1; the D gene is possibly TRBD1 (5 bases). Trimming pared 3 bases from V and 3 bases from J, leaving 10 bases between. The CDR3 extends over 14 amino acids. Germline V gene data show CDR1 as SGHDT and CDR2 as YYEEEE. The CDR3 here is CASSSTTGYNEQFF. CDR3 nucleotide sequence: TGTGCCAGCAGCTCGACAACAGGCTACAATGAGCAGTTCTTC.

This clone was recorded once. Here the CDR3 reads CAWILGNSPLHF. CDR3 coding DNA: TGTGCCTGGATATTAGGGAATTCACCCCTCCACTTT. V gene TRBV30 combines with J gene TRBJ1-6; D is ambiguous. Germline CDR1 is GTSNPN and CDR2 is SVGIG (reference sequence). This CDR3 comprises 12 residues. Trimming took off 4 bases at V and 7 bases at J, with 8 bases between the two ends.

The chain is built from TRBV6-1 and TRBJ2-4; TRBD2 matches 10 bases. The V gene end was trimmed by 6 bases and the J gene end by 9 bases; junction bases not matched to a gene: 8. The germline V gene encodes CDR1 MNHNS and CDR2 SASEGT. This CDR3 is 14 amino acids long. The CDR3 is CASSQAGGPGIQYF. The CDR3 DNA follows: TGTGCCAGCAGCCAAGCGGGAGGGCCGGGCATTCAGTACTTC.

V and J are TRBV6-5 and TRBJ1-2; D unclear. The CDR3 is 14 residues long. CDR1 and CDR2 from the germline V gene are MNHEY and SVGAGI. Trimming took off 5 bases at V and 4 bases at J, with 14 bases between the two ends. This CDR3 reads CASSDWKRGYGYTF. The CDR3 nucleotides are TGTGCCAGCAGTGACTGGAAGCGAGGCTATGGCTACACCTTC.

This chain connects TRBV5-6 to TRBJ1-2, with D possibly TRBD1 on 5 matching bases. Germline lookup yields CDR1 SGHDT and CDR2 YYEEEE. The CDR3 consists of 15 residues. Deletions cut 0 bases from V and 4 bases from J, with 13 bases between. CDR3 region: CASSLAGLGTYGYTF. DNA of the CDR3: TGTGCCAGCAGCTTGGCCGGCCTCGGGACCTATGGCTACACCTTC.

This chain uses TRBV7-9 with TRBJ2-7; 8 nucleotides line up with TRBD2. CDR1 SEHNR and CDR2 FQNEAQ come from the germline V gene (reference sequence). The CDR3 length is 17 residues. V lost 5 bases and J lost 0; bases outside the gene matches: 12. The CDR3 loop reads CASSLGGSGADSYEQYF. The CDR3 region has the DNA TGTGCCAGCAGCCTTGGGGGTAGCGGGGCCGACTCCTACGAGCAGTACTTC.